Listed here are 10 T cell receptor beta chains from one sample, sequenced in a study of blood T cells in healthy people across ages. A J-beta primer mix and a sample-barcoded 5' primer were used in a second PCR of about 7 to 12 cycles. TCRdb redid the calling of the 5' RACE reads with MiXCR, one entry per CDR3 protein. The sample holds 600,000 to 850,000 distinct CDR3 sequences; approximately 43% are singletons and the top ten take roughly 20%. Sequences were obtained from blood. These TCRs come from a woman in her fifties or sixties in good health.

This clonotype occurred a few times. This rearrangement joins TRBV7-9 to TRBJ2-4, with D hard to call. V dropped 3 bases and J dropped 5 bases, with 5 bases sitting between them. The CDR3 covers 12 residues. Germline lookup yields CDR1 SEHNR and CDR2 FQNEAQ (reference sequence). In DNA, the CDR3 is TGTGCCAGCAGCTTCGACCAAAACATTCAGTACTTC. This codes for CASSFDQNIQYF. Full variable domain (outside the CDR3, taken from reference TRBV7-9 and TRBJ2-4): DTGVSQNPRHKITKRGQNVTFRCDPISEHNRLYWYRQTLGQGPEFLTYFQNEAQLEKSRLLSDRFSAERPKGSFSTLEIQRTEQGDSAMYLCASSFDQNIQYFGAGTRLSVL.

V usage is TRBV6-2 or TRBV6-3 and J usage is TRBJ2-5; 8 positions match TRBD2. The J call is doubtful: the DNA matches TRBJ2-7 better. Germline CDR1 MNHEY, CDR2 SVGEGT. CDR3 length: 15 amino acids. CDR3 residues: CASSYGGTREIEQYF. In nucleotides, the CDR3 is TGTGCCAGCAGTTACGGCGGGACTAGAGAGATCGAGCAGTACTTC.

In regard to this clonotype: This may be a read error, as it is one base from a much larger clone. The V gene is TRBV28, the J gene TRBJ2-1; tentative D call: TRBD1 (5 bases). Near its end, the DNA agrees better with TRBJ2-7, so the J call may be wrong. There are 16 residues in the CDR3. The germline V gene encodes CDR1 MDHEN and CDR2 SYDVKM. CDR3 in DNA: TGTGCCAGCAGTACCCAGGGTTCCGGAACCCCCAATGAGCAGTACTTC. It yields the protein CASSTQGSGTPNEQYF.

The chain uses TRBV6-1 and TRBJ2-7; 10 nucleotides align to TRBD2. This CDR3 region has 14 residues. V was clipped by 6 bases and J by 2 bases; unmatched bases: 4. Germline V gives CDR1 MNHNS, CDR2 SASEGT. The CDR3 DNA is TGTGCCAGCAGGGGACTAGCGCCAACCTACGAGCAGTACTTC. Translating it yields CASRGLAPTYEQYF.

The chain combines TRBV7-2 with TRBJ2-5, with 10 bases fitting TRBD2. CDR3 size: 16 residues. V shed 3 bases and J 11 bases; nucleotides not matched to a gene: 15. The germline CDR1 and CDR2 sequences are SGHTA and FQGNSA. This chain's CDR3 is CASSFQTSGWDAKQYF. Here the CDR3 DNA reads TGTGCCAGCAGCTTCCAGACTAGCGGGTGGGATGCGAAGCAGTACTTC.

The chain uses TRBV20-1 and TRBJ2-1; D is ambiguous. The CDR3 is 13 residues long. Germline V gene lookup returns CDR1 DFQATT and CDR2 SNEGSKA (reference sequence). Trimming pared 3 bases from V and 3 bases from J, leaving 9 bases between. DNA for the CDR3: TGCAGTGCTAGCCAACCGGGCTACAATGAGCAGTTCTTC. Translating gives CSASQPGYNEQFF.

On this clonotype itself: This may be a read error, as it is one base from a much larger clone. The chain links TRBV5-1 to TRBJ2-7, with 7 bases lining up with TRBD1. The closer fit of TRBJ2-5 to the DNA end suggests the J call may be wrong. Germline V gene lookup returns CDR1 SGHRS and CDR2 YFSETQ. The CDR3 length is 17 residues. CDR3 residues: CASSLASPGQNQGTQYF. The CDR3 coding sequence is TGCGCCAGCAGCTTGGCCTCCCCGGGACAGAACCAAGGGACCCAGTACTTC.

This clonotype was seen a handful of times. The chain uses TRBV20-1 and TRBJ2-3; a weak D match, TRBD1 (6 bases). CDR1 is DFQATT, CDR2 SNEGSKA, per germline (reference sequence). The CDR3 is 15 amino acids. Trimming left V 6 bases short and J 5 bases short, with 21 bases between. CDR3 sequence: CSAATTGAPVDTQYF. As DNA, the CDR3 is TGCAGTGCGGCCACGACAGGTGCTCCGGTAGATACGCAGTATTTT.

The gene calls are TRBV11-2 and TRBJ2-5; D is uncertain. The CDR3 length is 12 residues. Germline-derived CDR1 and CDR2 are SGHAT and FQNNGV. V was clipped by 5 bases and J by 7 bases, with 11 bases between them. The CDR3 here is CASSPTERTQYF. The CDR3 DNA follows: TGTGCCAGCAGCCCCACTGAGCGGACCCAGTACTTC.

In nucleotides, the CDR3 is TGTGCCAGCAGTCAACTCGACAGGGATAATGAAAAACTGTTTTTT. Translating it yields CASSQLDRDNEKLFF. V and J are TRBV6-6 and TRBJ1-4; the match to TRBD1 covers 7 bases. CDR1 is MNHNY and CDR2 is SVGAGI in the germline V gene (reference sequence). The CDR3 contains 15 residues. Unmatched junction bases numbered 7, after V lost 5 bases and J lost 4 bases.